The 18 T cell receptor beta chains in this list originate from one sample, sequenced in a study of T cell repertoires in cytomegalovirus infection. Each CDR3 protein gets one entry after TCRdb re-called the reads with MiXCR. The sample shows 490,000 or so distinct CDR3 sequences, 10% to 12% of them seen only once. Source material: PBMCs. The receptors were gathered from a human donor in good health (CMV status not recorded). Some clones in this sample may be carry-over from other donors' samples.

This clonotype was seen repeatedly, ten times or more. This chain joins TRBV28 and TRBJ2-7; D unclear. V was shortened by 3 bases and J by 3 bases, with 12 bases between the two germline ends. Germline CDR1 is MDHEN and CDR2 is SYDVKM. The CDR3 has 14 amino acids. The CDR3 DNA follows: TGTGCCAGCAGTTTCCCTCGGACCTACTACGAGCAGTACTTC. Its protein is CASSFPRTYYEQYF.

At least ten counts were recorded for this clonotype. The CDR3 region is CASSSQGNEQFF. Written as DNA, the CDR3 is TGTGCCAGCAGCTCACAGGGTAATGAGCAGTTCTTC. The chain is built from TRBV7-3 and TRBJ2-1, with D possibly TRBD1 on 6 matching bases. The germline gives CDR1 SGHTA, CDR2 FQGTGA. The V end lost 4 bases, the J end lost 7 bases, and 8 bases lay between the germline ends. The CDR3 extends over 12 amino acids.

This clonotype came up a few times. The V call is TRBV30, the J call TRBJ1-1; D is ambiguous. Trimming took 4 bases from V and 4 from J, leaving 19 bases between them. The CDR3 length is 15 residues. CDR1 is GTSNPN, CDR2 SVGIG, per germline (reference sequence). CDR3 sequence (DNA): TGTGCCTGGACCCTCGCCGGACGGCGGGGCACTGAAGCTTTCTTT. Amino acid sequence: CAWTLAGRRGTEAFF. Based on the CDR3 plus reference TRBV30 and TRBJ1-1, the full variable domain is SQTIHQWPATLVQPVGSPLSLECTVEGTSNPNLYWYRQAAGRGLQLLFYSVGIGQISSEVPQNLSASRPQDRQFILSSKKLLLSDSGFYLCAWTLAGRRGTEAFFGQGTRLTVV.

This clonotype turned up a few times. V usage is TRBV19 and J usage is TRBJ2-6; D tentatively fits TRBD1 or TRBD2 (5 bases each). CDR1 and CDR2 (germline): LNHDA, SQIVND (reference sequence). This CDR3 spans 12 amino acids. V gave up 11 bases and J gave up 11 bases, with 16 bases separating them. The CDR3 region is CAGHRGDDVLTF. The CDR3 nucleotides read TGTGCCGGCCATAGAGGGGACGACGTCCTGACTTTC.

This clonotype appeared many times. The chain links TRBV7-9 to TRBJ1-2, with D tentatively TRBD1 (5 bases). The V and J ends lost 6 bases and 6 bases respectively, with 26 bases between them. The CDR3 extends over 17 amino acids. CDR1 is SEHNR and CDR2 is FQNEAQ in the germline V gene (reference sequence). The CDR3 sequence is CASSSGDLRALGDGYTF. CDR3 coding DNA: TGTGCCAGCAGTTCGGGAGACCTCCGGGCCTTGGGGGATGGCTACACCTTC.

This clonotype was observed many times. The genes are TRBV28 and TRBJ1-1; D remains unclear. CDR1 is MDHEN and CDR2 is SYDVKM in the germline V gene. The V gene lost 5 bases and the J gene lost 1 base, with 14 bases spanning the gap. The CDR3 runs 15 residues. CDR3 DNA sequence: TGTGCCAGCAGTACGAGAAGACAACCGAACACTGAAGCTTTCTTT. It translates to CASSTRRQPNTEAFF.

This clonotype appeared many times. The V call is TRBV6-1, the J call TRBJ1-1; D remains ambiguous. The CDR3 totals 15 residues. Germline lookup yields CDR1 MNHNS and CDR2 SASEGT. Trimming removed 6 bases from V and 1 base from J, with 15 bases in between. The CDR3 reads CASSRLGSPNTEAFF. CDR3 nucleotides: TGTGCCAGCAGCCGGCTCGGCAGCCCGAACACTGAAGCTTTCTTT.

This clonotype has at least ten counts. This chain links TRBV18 with TRBJ2-2; 7 bases agree with TRBD1. The germline CDR1 and CDR2 sequences are KGHSH and LQKENI. After removal of 2 bases from V and 3 bases from J, the junction contained 3 bases not matched to a gene. This CDR3 contains 15 residues. CDR3 nucleotide sequence: TGTGCCAGCTCACCAGCCGGGACAGACACCGGGGAGCTGTTTTTT. Amino acids: CASSPAGTDTGELFF.

The chain combines TRBV2 with TRBJ2-2; 7 bases are shared with TRBD1. Germline V gives CDR1 SNHLY, CDR2 FYNNEI. This CDR3 contains 16 residues. The trim removed 0 bases at V and 6 bases at J, leaving 7 bases unmatched. The CDR3 sequence is CASSEATGVRAGELFF. As DNA, the CDR3 is TGTGCCAGCAGTGAAGCCACAGGGGTTAGGGCCGGGGAGCTGTTTTTT.

This clonotype was picked up many times. The genes are TRBV5-1 and TRBJ1-3; D is ambiguous. V was pared by 1 base and J by 0 bases, with 11 bases between. Germline CDR1 reads SGHRS; CDR2 reads YFSETQ. This CDR3 spans 16 amino acids. The CDR3 reads CASSLKTGDSGNTIYF. The CDR3 coding sequence is TGCGCCAGCAGCTTGAAGACGGGAGACTCTGGAAACACCATATATTTT.

This clonotype was observed at least ten times. The chain is built from TRBV7-9 and TRBJ2-6, with 7 bases that match TRBD1. CDR1 is SEHNR and CDR2 is FQNEAQ in the germline V gene (reference sequence). This CDR3 contains 17 residues. Losses at the gene ends were 4 bases for V and 0 bases for J; bases not matched to a gene: 6. This CDR3 is CASSSPDRSSGANVLTF. The CDR3 region has the DNA TGTGCCAGCAGCTCCCCGGACAGGAGCTCTGGGGCCAACGTCCTGACTTTC.

Here the CDR3 reads CASSPRAGGGETQYF. The DNA of the CDR3 is TGTGCCAGCAGCCCTCGAGCGGGAGGGGGGGAGACCCAGTACTTC. J is TRBJ2-5 and V is TRBV5-4, with 10 nucleotides matching TRBD2. Germline V gene data show CDR1 as SGHNT and CDR2 as YYREEE (reference sequence). The length of the CDR3 is 15 residues. Unmatched junction bases numbered 8, after V lost 4 bases and J lost 5 bases.

About this clonotype itself: A much bigger clone sits one base away, suggesting this may be a read error. This chain links TRBV5-6 with TRBJ2-3; D gene unclear. CDR3 length: 15 residues. V was clipped by 2 bases and J by 0 bases, with 10 bases between them. Germline CDR1 and CDR2: SGHDT and YYEEEE. The CDR3 bases are TGTGCCAGCAGCTTACATACAGCTAGCACAGATACGCAGTATTTT. It codes for CASSLHTASTDTQYF.

The chain uses TRBV6-5 and TRBJ1-2; 8 nucleotides align to TRBD1. J was trimmed by 8 bases and V by 0 bases; bases with no gene match: 8. Germline lookup yields CDR1 MNHEY and CDR2 SVGAGI. The CDR3 is 15 amino acids. CDR3 region: CASSYSNPGGWGYTF. As DNA, the CDR3 is TGTGCCAGCAGTTACTCGAATCCAGGGGGCTGGGGCTACACCTTC.

This clonotype occurred many times. The chain combines TRBV28 with TRBJ1-2, with TRBD1 as a possible D gene (5 bases). The CDR3 length is 14 residues. Germline V gives CDR1 MDHEN, CDR2 SYDVKM. V was pared by 6 bases and J by 5 bases, with 16 bases between. The CDR3 DNA reads as TGTGCCAGCAGCCCGGCGGGGGAAGGATATGGCTACACCTTC. Translating it yields CASSPAGEGYGYTF.

This clonotype was detected once. The chain joins TRBV9 to TRBJ1-4; D possibly corresponds to TRBD1 (6 bases). Trimming stripped 5 bases from V and 8 bases from J, with 16 bases between. Per the germline V gene, CDR1 is SGDLS and CDR2 is YYNGEE. The CDR3 is 14 amino acids. The CDR3 DNA sequence: TGTGCCAGCAGTCTTGAGGTAACAGGGGAAAAACTGTTTTTT. Protein: CASSLEVTGEKLFF.

This clonotype was recorded at least ten times. V usage is TRBV7-6 and J usage is TRBJ2-2; TRBD2 agrees at 10 bases. The V and J ends lost 6 bases and 4 bases, in that order; junction bases with no gene match: 5. Germline V gives CDR1 SGHVS, CDR2 FNYEAQ. CDR3 size: 15 residues. As DNA, the CDR3 is TGTGCCAGCAGTCTAGCGGGAGTCGGCACCGGGGAGCTGTTTTTT. As protein: CASSLAGVGTGELFF.

The chain uses TRBV27 and TRBJ2-7; D not certain. The CDR3 sequence is 12 residues long. The germline V and J ends were trimmed by 5 bases and 1 base, with 6 bases remaining between them. The V gene's germline CDR1 is MNHEY and CDR2 SMNVEV (reference sequence). The CDR3 DNA reads as TGTGCCAGCAGTAAACCTTCCTACGAGCAGTACTTC. Its translation is CASSKPSYEQYF.